This passage covers 26 T cell receptor beta chains from one sample sequenced in a study of Graves' ophthalmopathy and Graves' hyperthyroidism. RNA transcripts were the template, and TCR beta CDR3 regions were amplified from them. The first-round RT-PCR employed HTBI primers together with the Qiagen OneStep RT-PCR kit. A multiplex PCR was then performed as the second round. TCRdb reprocessed the multiplex PCR reads via MiXCR and lists one record per CDR3 protein. The sample consists of roughly 500,000 distinct CDR3 sequences, around 15% of them appearing once. Sequenced material: blood. These receptors were obtained from a woman aged 25-40 years with Graves' ophthalmopathy.

This clonotype was counted ten times or more. The chain is built from TRBV5-1 and TRBJ2-7, with D possibly being TRBD1 (6 bases). V shed 3 bases and J shed 1 base, with 17 bases lying between them. Germline V CDR1 and CDR2: SGHRS, YFSETQ. This CDR3 comprises 16 residues. CDR3 bases: TGCGCCAGCAGCTCCTACTATAGGACAGTTTCCTACGAGCAGTACTTC. This translates into CASSSYYRTVSYEQYF.

This clonotype was seen a handful of times. This chain connects TRBV30 to TRBJ1-1; 9 bases line up with TRBD1. The CDR3 runs 14 residues. V shed 4 bases and J 2 bases; nucleotides not matched to a gene: 5. Germline-derived CDR1 and CDR2 are GTSNPN and SVGIG (reference sequence). The CDR3 here is CAWKSQGANTEAFF. Written as DNA, the CDR3 is TGTGCCTGGAAATCACAGGGGGCCAACACTGAAGCTTTCTTT.

This clonotype turned up a few times. The chain carries TRBV13 and TRBJ1-5; a weak D match, TRBD1 (6 bases). V was cut by 5 bases and J by 9 bases, with 17 bases left in between. CDR1 and CDR2 (germline): PRHDT, FYEKMQ (reference sequence). The CDR3 covers 14 residues. The CDR3 reads CASSPPSRGRPQHF. The CDR3 coding sequence is TGTGCCAGCAGCCCTCCATCTCGGGGGCGGCCCCAGCATTTT.

This clonotype came up many times. This chain joins TRBV6-1 and TRBJ2-2; D is possibly TRBD2 (5 bases). The CDR3 totals 15 residues. The V gene lost 4 bases and the J gene lost 6 bases, with 15 bases spanning the gap. Germline V gene lookup returns CDR1 MNHNS and CDR2 SASEGT. The chain's CDR3 is CASSASGAGAGELFF. CDR3 DNA: TGTGCCAGCAGTGCGTCCGGCGCCGGGGCCGGGGAGCTGTTTTTT.

In this sample, this clonotype turned up many times. The J gene is TRBJ2-2, the V gene TRBV2, with a tentative D call TRBD2 (6 bases). V lost 6 bases to trimming and J lost 1 base, with 9 bases between them. There are 14 residues in the CDR3. Germline values: CDR1 SNHLY, CDR2 FYNNEI. The CDR3 sequence is CASRGLLNTGELFF. The CDR3 DNA reads as TGTGCCAGCAGGGGACTCTTGAACACCGGGGAGCTGTTTTTT.

This clonotype was seen at least ten times. V and J are TRBV28 and TRBJ2-7; tentative D call: TRBD2 (6 bases). V lost 8 bases, J lost 0 bases, and 17 bases lay in between. Germline V gene lookup returns CDR1 MDHEN and CDR2 SYDVKM. CDR3 length: 15 residues. CDR3 loop: CASALPAGSSYEQYF. CDR3 sequence (DNA): TGTGCCAGCGCCCTGCCGGCGGGGAGCTCCTACGAGCAGTACTTC.

The rearrangement uses TRBV6-2 or TRBV6-3 and TRBJ2-7; 7 bases line up with TRBD2. V lost 4 bases to trimming and J lost 6 bases; unmatched junction nucleotides: 9. Germline-derived CDR1 and CDR2 are MNHEY and SVGEGT. The CDR3 spans 14 residues. CDR3 nucleotides: TGTGCCAGCAGTTTTAATGCGGGAGTTCGCGAGCAGTACTTC. Residues: CASSFNAGVREQYF.

This clonotype occurred many times. The V call is TRBV6-4, the J call TRBJ2-7; D tentatively fits TRBD1 or TRBD2 (5 bases each). The ends were cut back, 4 bases at V and 1 base at J, with 32 bases in the middle. The germline V gene encodes CDR1 MRHNA and CDR2 SNTAGT. The CDR3 has 21 amino acids. The CDR3 loop is CASSALGDISYGTWGSYEQYF. The CDR3 DNA sequence: TGTGCCAGCAGTGCATTAGGGGATATTTCTTACGGGACCTGGGGTTCCTACGAGCAGTACTTC.

In its sample, this clonotype was seen many times. The CDR3 is CASSFKVGEQYF. CDR3 nucleotides: TGTGCCAGCAGCTTCAAAGTGGGGGAGCAGTACTTC. The chain carries TRBV7-9 and TRBJ2-7; no reliable D call. The CDR3 is made up of 12 amino acids. CDR1 is SEHNR and CDR2 is FQNEAQ in the germline V gene (reference sequence). V was clipped by 3 bases and J by 7 bases, with 10 bases between them.

This clonotype occurred a few times. At one end the junction does not follow the germline gene, possibly because of a read error. The chain carries TRBV4-2 and TRBJ2-5, with D maybe TRBD2 (5 bases). This CDR3 contains 16 residues. CDR1 and CDR2 from the germline V gene are LGHNA and YNFKEQ. For the CDR3, the DNA is TGTGCCAGCAGCCAAGATCCTAGCATAGGGCAAGAGACCCGGTACTTC. Its protein is CASSQDPSIGQETRYF.

This clonotype was seen at least ten times. The chain recombines TRBV6-5 with TRBJ2-7; 9 nucleotides line up with TRBD1. The CDR3 has 14 residues. Germline V gene lookup returns CDR1 MNHEY and CDR2 SVGAGI. Trimming at V came to 8 bases and at J to 6 bases, leaving 11 bases not matched to a gene. CDR3 region: CASDTGTGSAEQYF. In DNA form, the CDR3 reads TGTGCCAGCGATACCGGGACAGGGTCAGCCGAGCAGTACTTC.

This clonotype was seen ten or more times. V and J are TRBV4-1 and TRBJ1-2; D uncertain. Per the germline V gene, CDR1 is MGHRA and CDR2 is YSYEKL. The CDR3 totals 14 residues. V was shortened by 2 bases and J by 8 bases, with 15 bases between the two germline ends. In nucleotides, the CDR3 is TGCGCCAGCAGCCAACCAGGACGGGCTGACGGCTACACCTTC. Translating it yields CASSQPGRADGYTF.

The chain uses TRBV9 and TRBJ1-1; D is possibly TRBD1 (6 bases). Trimming shortened V by 3 bases and J by 3 bases, and 12 bases separated the two germline ends. The CDR3 spans 14 residues. Germline CDR1 reads SGDLS; CDR2 reads YYNGEE. The CDR3 here is CASSAAGTHTEAFF. CDR3 in DNA: TGTGCCAGCAGCGCTGCCGGGACACACACTGAAGCTTTCTTT.

The sample holds a few counts of this clonotype. V usage is TRBV4-2 and J usage is TRBJ1-2, with D possibly TRBD1 on 5 matching bases. V was pared by 0 bases and J by 4 bases, with 12 bases between. The CDR3 length is 15 residues. Germline CDR1 is LGHNA and CDR2 is YNFKEQ. The CDR3 sequence is CASSQESGRAYGYTF. The CDR3 bases are TGTGCCAGCAGCCAAGAATCGGGGCGGGCCTATGGCTACACCTTC.

On this clonotype itself: A much larger clone lies one base from this, so it may be a read error. V is TRBV25-1 and J is TRBJ2-2, with 7 bases that match TRBD1. The CDR3 has 20 amino acids. Germline lookup yields CDR1 MGHDK and CDR2 SYGVNS. This CDR3 is CASSPSSSAWDSSDTGELCF. DNA of the CDR3: TGTGCCAGCAGTCCCTCGTCGTCGGCTTGGGACAGTTCCGACACCGGGGAGCTGTGTTTT.

At least ten counts were recorded for this clonotype. This chain links TRBV28 with TRBJ2-6; no firm D call. V dropped 8 bases and J dropped 0 bases, with 5 bases sitting between them. Germline-derived CDR1 and CDR2 are MDHEN and SYDVKM. The CDR3 extends over 13 amino acids. CDR3 in DNA: TGTGCCAGCTGCCTCTCTGGGGCCAACGTCCTGACTTTC. Its translation: CASCLSGANVLTF. The complete variable domain, with remaining parts taken from reference TRBV28 and TRBJ2-6, reads DVKVTQSSRYLVKRTGEKVFLECVQDMDHENMFWYRQDPGLGLRLIYFSYDVKMKEKGDIPEGYSVSREKKERFSLILESASTNQTSMYLCASCLSGANVLTFGAGSRLTVL.

Many counts were recorded for this clonotype. J is TRBJ2-7 and V is TRBV27; 10 bases align to TRBD2. Germline CDR1 is MNHEY and CDR2 is SMNVEV (reference sequence). The CDR3 is made up of 15 amino acids. V shed 4 bases, J shed 5 bases, and the junction held 8 bases outside the gene matches. The CDR3 reads CASSSGLAEVHEQYF. DNA of the CDR3: TGTGCCAGCAGTTCAGGACTAGCGGAAGTCCACGAGCAGTACTTC.

This clonotype was counted ten times or more. V gene TRBV6-5 combines with J gene TRBJ1-2; TRBD1 might be the D (5 bases). The CDR3 length is 14 residues. The germline V and J ends were trimmed by 5 bases and 4 bases, with 14 bases remaining between them. Per germline, CDR1 MNHEY and CDR2 SVGAGI. This CDR3 is CASSPRGTFYGYTF. The DNA of the CDR3 is TGTGCCAGCAGTCCAAGGGGAACCTTCTATGGCTACACCTTC.

This clonotype was detected many times. V usage is TRBV7-2 and J usage is TRBJ2-6; D unclear. The germline V gene encodes CDR1 SGHTA and CDR2 FQGNSA. The CDR3 has 14 residues. V lost 3 bases to trimming and J lost 1 base, with 4 bases between them. For the CDR3, the DNA is TGTGCCAGCAGCTTTAAATCTGGGGCCAACGTCCTGACTTTC. This encodes CASSFKSGANVLTF. The complete variable domain, with remaining parts taken from reference TRBV7-2 and TRBJ2-6, reads GAGVSQSPSNKVTEKGKDVELRCDPISGHTALYWYRQSLGQGLEFLIYFQGNSAPDKSGLPSDRFSAERTGGSVSTLTIQRTQQEDSAVYLCASSFKSGANVLTFGAGSRLTVL.

This clonotype has just a few counts. V gene TRBV25-1 combines with J gene TRBJ2-2; tentatively, D is TRBD2 (5 bases). From germline, CDR1 is MGHDK and CDR2 SYGVNS. The CDR3 totals 13 residues. V dropped 5 bases and J dropped 8 bases, with 12 bases sitting between them. DNA for the CDR3: TGTGCCAGCAGTCCCTTCCCGGGAGGGGAGCTGTTTTTT. It translates to CASSPFPGGELFF.

The chain joins TRBV19 to TRBJ2-2; D might be TRBD1 or TRBD2, each matching 5 bases. The CDR3 is 16 amino acids. Trimming took off 1 base at V and 0 bases at J, with 9 bases between the two ends. Germline CDR1 LNHDA, CDR2 SQIVND (reference sequence). CDR3 protein: CASSIAQGPNTGELFF. For the CDR3, the DNA is TGTGCCAGTAGTATAGCCCAGGGACCGAACACCGGGGAGCTGTTTTTT.

This clonotype showed up many times. This chain uses TRBV5-1 with TRBJ2-7, with TRBD1 as a possible D gene (5 bases). The CDR3 totals 14 residues. V lost 4 bases, J lost 0 bases, and 11 bases lay in between. Germline lookup yields CDR1 SGHRS and CDR2 YFSETQ. CDR3 coding DNA: TGCGCCAGCAGCGCAGGGTGGAGCTCCTACGAGCAGTACTTC. Translating gives CASSAGWSSYEQYF. The variable domain in full, with the rest retrieved from reference TRBV5-1 and TRBJ2-7, is KAGVTQTPRYLIKTRGQQVTLSCSPISGHRSVSWYQQTPGQGLQFLFEYFSETQRNKGNFPGRFSGRQFSNSRSEMNVSTLELGDSALYLCASSAGWSSYEQYFGPGTRLTVT.

This clonotype was recorded many times. V gene TRBV10-3 combines with J gene TRBJ1-5, with TRBD1 matching over 8 bases. V lost 10 bases to trimming and J lost 0 bases; unmatched junction nucleotides: 8. The CDR3 totals 15 residues. Germline V gives CDR1 ENHRY, CDR2 SYGVKD. The CDR3 reads CATDRELDSNQPQHF. CDR3 in DNA: TGTGCCACGGACAGGGAATTGGATAGCAATCAGCCCCAGCATTTT.

This clonotype was picked up many times. The rearrangement joins TRBV24-1 to TRBJ2-5, with 8 bases that match TRBD1. This CDR3 is 13 amino acids long. The V gene end was trimmed by 10 bases and the J gene end by 4 bases; junction bases not matched to a gene: 7. Looked up from germline, CDR1 is KGHDR and CDR2 is SFDVKD. CDR3: CATASGGRETQYF. The CDR3 DNA reads as TGTGCCACGGCCTCAGGGGGCAGAGAGACCCAGTACTTC.

The J gene is TRBJ1-3, the V gene TRBV6-5; D gene uncertain. Germline lookup yields CDR1 MNHEY and CDR2 SVGAGI. This CDR3 has 15 amino acids. V was pared by 4 bases and J by 4 bases, with 14 bases between. The CDR3: CASSLGTGVGNTIYF. The CDR3 nucleotides are TGTGCCAGCAGTTTAGGAACGGGTGTGGGAAACACCATATATTTT.

This clonotype was observed many times. The CDR3 loop is CASSYSGLVGGETQYF. The CDR3 DNA reads as TGTGCCAGCAGTTACTCGGGACTAGTAGGAGGAGAGACCCAGTACTTC. The chain is built from TRBV6-5 and TRBJ2-5; 8 positions match TRBD2. CDR1 and CDR2 from the germline V gene are MNHEY and SVGAGI. The CDR3 runs to 16 residues. With V trimmed by 0 bases and J by 4 bases, 7 bases remained unmatched.